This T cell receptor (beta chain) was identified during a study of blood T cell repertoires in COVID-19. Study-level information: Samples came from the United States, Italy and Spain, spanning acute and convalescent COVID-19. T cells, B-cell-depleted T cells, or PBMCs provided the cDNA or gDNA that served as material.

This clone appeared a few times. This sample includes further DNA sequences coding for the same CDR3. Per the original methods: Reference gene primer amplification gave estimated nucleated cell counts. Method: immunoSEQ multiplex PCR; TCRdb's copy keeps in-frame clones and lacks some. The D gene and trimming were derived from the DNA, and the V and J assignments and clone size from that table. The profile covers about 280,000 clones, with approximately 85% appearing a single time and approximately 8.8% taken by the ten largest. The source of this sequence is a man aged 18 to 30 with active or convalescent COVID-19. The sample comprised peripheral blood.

The CDR3 here is CASSRGQGNTGELFF. CDR3 DNA sequence: TGTGCCAGCAGTCGAGGACAGGGGAACACCGGGGAGCTGTTTTTT. The J gene is TRBJ2-2, the V gene TRBV7-3; 8 nucleotides line up with TRBD1. The CDR3 covers 15 residues. CDR1 and CDR2 from the germline V gene are SGHTA and FQGTGA. Trimming took 6 bases from V and 1 from J; bases not matched to a gene: 4.